This T cell receptor beta chain was documented in a study of T cells expressing NK-cell markers. The study's findings and limits: Unclear, still, was the HCMV specificity of the expanded NKG2C+ T cell clones.

Points on this clonotype: Its cognate antigen is unknown.

TCRdb re-called the 5' RACE reads and shows each CDR3 protein once, DNA omitted. The table lists about 260,000 distinct CDR3 sequences. This CDR3 is built from 16 residues. Per germline, CDR1 SGHRS and CDR2 YFSETQ. The TCR sequence derives from a man aged 18 to 30 in good health. The V gene is TRBV5-1, the J gene TRBJ2-1. Source material: blood T cells: a sorted CD56 or NKG2C T cell subset, CD4+ or CD8+ T cells, or bulk PBMC T cells (not recorded which). This CDR3 reads CASSLERNEIRNEQFF.